The T cell receptor (beta chain) described here comes from a study of cytomegalovirus exposure and HLA in healthy donors. With 6 bases clipped from V and 1 base from J, the junction kept 1 base outside the gene matches. In germline, CDR1 is SGHTA, CDR2 FQGNSA. CDR3 length: 14 residues. Points on this clone: The antigen is undetermined.

PCR primers comprised 60 Vbeta and 13 Jbeta primers. Generated by immunoSEQ multiplex PCR, the TCRdb table keeps only in-frame clones and is missing some. The repertoire holds some 200,000 clones, with 9.5% to 15% as singletons. Study observations and caveats: A later analysis linked around 15,000 TCR beta sequences to HLA alleles at 0.05 false discovery rate. It has been reported that TCR beta sequences accurately predicted the HLA-A and HLA-B alleles of most subjects. On later analysis, the bulk of CMV-associated TCR beta chains appeared to be HLA-restricted.

This rearrangement joins TRBV7-2 to TRBJ2-3; 10 bases are a match to TRBD1. Sample: PBMCs. The clonotype comes from a man in his fifties or sixties in good health and CMV-seropositive. The CDR3 DNA is TGTGCCAGCAGGGACAGGGGGGGCACAGATACGCAGTATTTT. It encodes CASRDRGGTDTQYF.